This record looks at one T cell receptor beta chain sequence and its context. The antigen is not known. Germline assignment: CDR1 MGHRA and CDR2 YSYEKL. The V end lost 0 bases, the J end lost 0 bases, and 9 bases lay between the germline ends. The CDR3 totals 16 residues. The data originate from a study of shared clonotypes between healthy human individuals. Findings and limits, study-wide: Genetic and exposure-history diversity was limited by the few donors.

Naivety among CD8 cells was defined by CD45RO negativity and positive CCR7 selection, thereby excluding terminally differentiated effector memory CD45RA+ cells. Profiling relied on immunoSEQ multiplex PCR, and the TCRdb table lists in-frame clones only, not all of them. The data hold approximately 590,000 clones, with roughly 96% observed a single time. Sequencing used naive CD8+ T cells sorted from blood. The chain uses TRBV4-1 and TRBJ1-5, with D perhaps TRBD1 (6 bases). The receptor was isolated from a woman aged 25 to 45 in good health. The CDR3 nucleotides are TGCGCCAGCAGCCAAGAAGGGGGGACTAGCAATCAGCCCCAGCATTTT. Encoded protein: CASSQEGGTSNQPQHF.